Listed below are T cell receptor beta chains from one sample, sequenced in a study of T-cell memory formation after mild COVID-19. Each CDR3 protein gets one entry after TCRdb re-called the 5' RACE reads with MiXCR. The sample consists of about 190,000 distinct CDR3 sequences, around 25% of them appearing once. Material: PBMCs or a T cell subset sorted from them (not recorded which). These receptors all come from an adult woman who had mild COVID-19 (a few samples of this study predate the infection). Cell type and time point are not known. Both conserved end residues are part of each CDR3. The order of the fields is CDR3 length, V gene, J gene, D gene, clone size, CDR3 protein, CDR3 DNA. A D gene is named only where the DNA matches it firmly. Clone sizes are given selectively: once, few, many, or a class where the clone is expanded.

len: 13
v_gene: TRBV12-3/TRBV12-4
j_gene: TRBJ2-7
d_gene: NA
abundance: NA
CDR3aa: CASRQSATYEQYF
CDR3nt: TGTGCCAGCAGACAATCAGCTACCTACGAGCAGTACTTC

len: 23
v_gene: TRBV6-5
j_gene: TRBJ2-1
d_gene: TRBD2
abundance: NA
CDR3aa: CASSYVGLGRGAEEKGSYNEQFF
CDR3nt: TGTGCCAGCAGTTACGTAGGGTTAGGGCGGGGGGCCGAGGAAAAAGGCTCCTACAATGAGCAGTTCTTC

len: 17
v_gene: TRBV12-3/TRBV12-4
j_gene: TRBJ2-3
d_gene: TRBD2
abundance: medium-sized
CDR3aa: CASSLAGRGPSTDTQYF
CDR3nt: TGTGCCAGCAGTTTAGCGGGGAGGGGTCCTAGCACAGATACGCAGTATTTT

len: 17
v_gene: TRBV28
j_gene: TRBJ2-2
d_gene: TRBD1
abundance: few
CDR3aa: CASSPVQGAGAYGELFF
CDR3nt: TGTGCCAGCAGTCCCGTACAGGGGGCAGGGGCTTACGGGGAGCTGTTTTTT

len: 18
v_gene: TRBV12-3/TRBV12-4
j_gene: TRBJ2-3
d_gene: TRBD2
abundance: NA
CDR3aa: CASSDQALAGGSTDTQYF
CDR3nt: TGTGCCAGCAGCGACCAGGCGCTAGCGGGGGGGAGCACAGATACGCAGTATTTT

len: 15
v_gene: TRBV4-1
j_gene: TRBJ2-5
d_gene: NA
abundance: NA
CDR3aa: CASSQEQGTFETQYF
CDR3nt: TGCGCCAGCAGCCAAGAACAGGGAACGTTCGAGACCCAGTACTTC

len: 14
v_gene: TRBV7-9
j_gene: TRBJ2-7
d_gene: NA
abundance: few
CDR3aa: CASSLVQAPYEQYF
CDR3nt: TGTGCCAGCAGCTTAGTCCAAGCCCCCTACGAGCAGTACTTC

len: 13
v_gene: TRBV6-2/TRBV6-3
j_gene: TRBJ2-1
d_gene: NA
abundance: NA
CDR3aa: CASSYSVMNEQFF
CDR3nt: TGTGCCAGCAGTTACTCGGTGATGAATGAGCAGTTCTTC

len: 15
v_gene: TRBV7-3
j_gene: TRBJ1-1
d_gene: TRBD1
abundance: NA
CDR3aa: CASSSDRTGVSEAFF
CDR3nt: TGTGCCAGCAGTTCCGATAGGACAGGGGTTTCTGAAGCTTTCTTT

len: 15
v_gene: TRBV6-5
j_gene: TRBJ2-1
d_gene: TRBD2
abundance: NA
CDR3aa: CASSRTSGPYNEQFF
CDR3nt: TGTGCCAGCAGTCGGACTAGCGGGCCCTACAATGAGCAGTTCTTC

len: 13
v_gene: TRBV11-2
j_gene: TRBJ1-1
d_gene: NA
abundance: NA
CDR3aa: CASSQRQNTEAFF
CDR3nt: TGTGCCAGCAGCCAGAGACAGAACACTGAAGCTTTCTTT

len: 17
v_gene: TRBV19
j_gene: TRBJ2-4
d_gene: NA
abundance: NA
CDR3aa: CASSTDRGQIAKNIQYF
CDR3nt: TGTGCCAGTAGTACGGACCGTGGACAAATAGCCAAAAACATTCAGTACTTC

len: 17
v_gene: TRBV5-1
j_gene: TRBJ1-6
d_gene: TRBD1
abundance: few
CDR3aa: CASSPAGTGVRNSPLHF
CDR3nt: TGCGCCAGCAGCCCTGCCGGGACAGGGGTTCGTAATTCACCCCTCCACTTT

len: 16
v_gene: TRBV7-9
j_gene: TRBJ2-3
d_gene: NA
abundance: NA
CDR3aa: CATRPGVQASTDTQYF
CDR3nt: TGTGCCACCCGTCCGGGGGTTCAGGCTAGCACAGATACGCAGTATTTT

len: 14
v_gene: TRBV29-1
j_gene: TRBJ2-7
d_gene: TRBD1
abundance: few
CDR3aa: CSVDVPGQGYEQYF
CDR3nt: TGCAGCGTCGACGTGCCGGGACAGGGGTACGAGCAGTACTTC

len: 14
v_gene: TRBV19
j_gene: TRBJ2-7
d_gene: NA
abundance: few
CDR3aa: CASRPQDGPYEQYF
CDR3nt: TGTGCCAGTAGGCCTCAAGACGGACCCTACGAGCAGTACTTC

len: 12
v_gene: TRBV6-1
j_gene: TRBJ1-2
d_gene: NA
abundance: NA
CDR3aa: CASSEAGVPATF
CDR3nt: TGTGCCAGCAGTGAAGCCGGGGTCCCAGCCACCTTC

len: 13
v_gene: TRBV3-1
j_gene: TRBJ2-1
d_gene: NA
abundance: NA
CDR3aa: CASSETRANEQFF
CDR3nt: TGTGCCAGCAGCGAGACTAGGGCCAATGAGCAGTTCTTC

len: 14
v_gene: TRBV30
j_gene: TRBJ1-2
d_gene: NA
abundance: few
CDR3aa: CAWSSRGSPYGYTF
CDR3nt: TGTGCCTGGAGTTCCAGGGGCTCTCCCTATGGCTACACCTTC

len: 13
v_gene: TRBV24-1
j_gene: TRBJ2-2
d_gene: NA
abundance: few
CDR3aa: CATSSWGSGELFF
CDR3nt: TGTGCCACCAGTTCATGGGGGTCCGGGGAGCTGTTTTTT

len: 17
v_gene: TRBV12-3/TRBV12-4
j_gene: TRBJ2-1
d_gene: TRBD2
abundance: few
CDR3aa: CASSSGSGRTSYNEQFF
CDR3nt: TGTGCCAGCAGTTCGGGTAGCGGGAGGACCTCCTACAATGAGCAGTTCTTC

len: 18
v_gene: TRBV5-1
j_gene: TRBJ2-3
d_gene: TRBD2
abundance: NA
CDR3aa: CASSSGLAGTHSTDTQYF
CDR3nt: TGCGCCAGCAGCTCCGGACTAGCGGGGACACACAGCACAGATACGCAGTATTTT

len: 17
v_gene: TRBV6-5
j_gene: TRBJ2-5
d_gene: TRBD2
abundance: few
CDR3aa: CASGKGTSGGPRGTQYF
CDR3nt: TGTGCCAGCGGTAAAGGGACTAGCGGGGGCCCTAGGGGGACCCAGTACTTC

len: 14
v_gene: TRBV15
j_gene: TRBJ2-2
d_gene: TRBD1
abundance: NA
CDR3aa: CATSGDRVYGELFF
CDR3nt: TGTGCCACCAGCGGAGACAGGGTTTACGGGGAGCTGTTTTTT

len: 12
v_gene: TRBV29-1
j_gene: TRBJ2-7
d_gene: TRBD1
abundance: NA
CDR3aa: CSVRSQGAEQYF
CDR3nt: TGCAGCGTTAGAAGCCAGGGGGCTGAGCAGTACTTC

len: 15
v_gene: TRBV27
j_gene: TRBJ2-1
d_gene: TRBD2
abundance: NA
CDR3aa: CASTSGGSGSAEQFF
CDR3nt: TGTGCCAGCACCTCGGGGGGTAGCGGGAGTGCCGAGCAGTTCTTC

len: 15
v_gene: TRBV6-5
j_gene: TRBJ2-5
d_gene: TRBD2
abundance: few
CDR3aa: CASSQAGGIQETQYF
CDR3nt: TGTGCCAGCAGTCAAGCGGGAGGGATCCAAGAGACCCAGTACTTC

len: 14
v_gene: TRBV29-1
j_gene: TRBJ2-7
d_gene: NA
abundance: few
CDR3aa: CSVQHGTDSYEQYF
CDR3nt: TGCAGCGTGCAACACGGGACGGACTCCTACGAGCAGTACTTC

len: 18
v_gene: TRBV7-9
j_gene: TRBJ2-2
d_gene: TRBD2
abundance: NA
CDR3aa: CASSPVGGTSGNTGELFF
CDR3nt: TGTGCCAGCAGCCCAGTCGGAGGGACTAGCGGTAACACCGGGGAGCTGTTTTTT

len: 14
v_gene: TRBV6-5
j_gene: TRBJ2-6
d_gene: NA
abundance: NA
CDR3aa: CASRRGAGANVLTF
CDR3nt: TGTGCCAGTAGGAGGGGCGCTGGGGCCAACGTCCTGACTTTC

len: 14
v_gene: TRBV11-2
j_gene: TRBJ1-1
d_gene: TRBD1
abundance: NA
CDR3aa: CAGGTVGMGTEAFF
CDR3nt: TGTGCCGGAGGGACAGTGGGGATGGGCACTGAAGCTTTCTTT

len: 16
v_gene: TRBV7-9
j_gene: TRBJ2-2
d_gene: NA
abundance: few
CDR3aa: CASIKQGVSNTGELFF
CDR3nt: TGTGCCAGCATCAAACAAGGGGTGTCGAACACCGGGGAGCTGTTTTTT

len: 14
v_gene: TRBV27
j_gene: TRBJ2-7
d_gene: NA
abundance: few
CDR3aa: CASSQTGTLGEQYF
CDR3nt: TGTGCCAGCAGTCAAACCGGGACCCTAGGCGAGCAGTACTTC

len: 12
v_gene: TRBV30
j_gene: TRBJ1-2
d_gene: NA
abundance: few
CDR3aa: CAWSGQGYGYTF
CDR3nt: TGTGCCTGGAGTGGGCAGGGGTATGGCTACACCTTC

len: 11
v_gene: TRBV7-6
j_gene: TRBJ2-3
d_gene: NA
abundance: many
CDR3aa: CASSLSDTQYF
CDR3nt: TGCGCCAGCAGCTTATCAGATACGCAGTATTTT

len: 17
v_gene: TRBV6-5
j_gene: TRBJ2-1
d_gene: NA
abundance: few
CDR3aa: CASSYRTKLSSYNEQFF
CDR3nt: TGTGCCAGCAGTTACCGAACTAAGCTGAGCTCCTACAATGAGCAGTTCTTC

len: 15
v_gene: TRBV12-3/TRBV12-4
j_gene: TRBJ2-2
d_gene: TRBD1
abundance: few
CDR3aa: CASSHWGTDTGELFF
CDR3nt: TGTGCCAGCAGTCATTGGGGGACAGACACCGGGGAGCTGTTTTTT

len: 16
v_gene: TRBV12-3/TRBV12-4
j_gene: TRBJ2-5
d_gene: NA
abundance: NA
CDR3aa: CASSFVLTGNRETQYF
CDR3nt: TGTGCCAGCAGCTTCGTTCTAACAGGGAACCGGGAGACCCAGTACTTC

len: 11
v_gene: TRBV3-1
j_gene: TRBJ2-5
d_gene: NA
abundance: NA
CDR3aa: CASSQEETQYF
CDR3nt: TGTGCCAGCAGCCAGGAAGAGACCCAGTACTTC

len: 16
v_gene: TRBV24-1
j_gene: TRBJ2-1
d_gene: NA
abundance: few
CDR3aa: CATSLSGRSSYNEQFF
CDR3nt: TGTGCCACCAGCCTTTCAGGACGGAGCTCCTACAATGAGCAGTTCTTC

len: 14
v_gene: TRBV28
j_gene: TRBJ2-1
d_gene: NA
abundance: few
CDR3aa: CASTPRASYNEQFF
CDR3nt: TGTGCCAGCACCCCGCGTGCCTCCTACAATGAGCAGTTCTTC

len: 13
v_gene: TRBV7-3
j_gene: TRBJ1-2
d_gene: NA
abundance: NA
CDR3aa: CASSFNGNYGYTF
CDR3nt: TGTGCCAGCAGCTTTAACGGCAACTATGGCTACACCTTC

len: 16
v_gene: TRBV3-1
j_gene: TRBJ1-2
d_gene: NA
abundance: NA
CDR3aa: CASSQDKGGGVFGYTF
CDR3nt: TGTGCCAGCAGCCAAGATAAAGGAGGGGGTGTTTTTGGCTACACCTTC

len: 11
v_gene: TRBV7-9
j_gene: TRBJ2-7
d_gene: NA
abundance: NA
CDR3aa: CASSLGALQYF
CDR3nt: TGTGCCAGCAGCTTAGGGGCACTGCAGTACTTC

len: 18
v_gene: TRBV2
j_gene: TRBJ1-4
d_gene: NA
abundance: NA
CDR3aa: CASSDQLRDPTGGEKLFF
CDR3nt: TGTGCCAGCAGCGATCAACTCCGGGACCCAACGGGTGGTGAAAAACTGTTTTTT

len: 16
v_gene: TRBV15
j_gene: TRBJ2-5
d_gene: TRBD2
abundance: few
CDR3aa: CATSISEWGGEETQYF
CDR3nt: TGTGCCACCAGCATATCCGAATGGGGAGGGGAAGAGACCCAGTACTTC

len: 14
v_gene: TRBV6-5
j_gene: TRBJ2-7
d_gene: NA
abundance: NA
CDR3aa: CASSRYRDSYEQYF
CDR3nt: TGTGCCAGTTCAAGATACAGGGACTCCTACGAGCAGTACTTC